The clone carrying this T cell receptor (beta chain) showed up just once. Researchers ran the PCR with 60 Vbeta and 13 Jbeta primers. Assay: immunoSEQ multiplex PCR; the TCRdb copy retains only in-frame clones and omits some. The sample records about 110,000 clones, 50% to 65% being singletons. The source of the sample is a study of cytomegalovirus exposure and HLA in healthy donors. Across the whole study: An earlier analysis identified 100 million to 130 million unique TCR beta sequences in about 200 million T cells. In an early release, HLA-typed donors contributed 75 million to 85 million unique TCR sequences.

Germline lookup yields CDR1 MGHRA and CDR2 YSYEKL. V shed 4 bases, J shed 8 bases, and the junction held 9 bases outside the gene matches. The CDR3 spans 16 residues. Sequenced material: PBMCs. The V call is TRBV4-1, the J call TRBJ2-1; TRBD1 agrees at 12 bases. The clonotype comes from a man aged 25-40 years in good health and CMV-seropositive. The chain's CDR3 is CASSRTRDRGLDEQFF. The CDR3 DNA sequence: TGCGCCAGCAGCCGGACCCGGGACAGGGGGCTCGATGAGCAGTTCTTC.